This record concerns one T cell receptor (beta chain) sequence. Its matching antigen is unknown. The sample comes from a study of cytomegalovirus exposure and HLA in healthy donors. General study points: Later analysis associated a missense DCLRE1C variant with TCR beta V- and J-gene trimming.

CDR1 is MDHEN, CDR2 SYDVKM, per germline. This CDR3 spans 13 amino acids. V was pared by 6 bases and J by 8 bases, with 16 bases between. With 60 Vbeta and 13 Jbeta primers, the PCR was carried out. The data were produced by immunoSEQ multiplex PCR, yet TCRdb's version contains in-frame clones alone and is incomplete. The sample consists of approximately 150,000 clones, roughly four fifths of them appearing once. The clonotype comes from a woman aged 40 to 50 in good health and CMV-seronegative. Sequences were obtained from PBMCs. The chain uses TRBV28 and TRBJ1-2, with D maybe TRBD1 (5 bases). The CDR3 nucleotides read TGTGCCAGCAGCCTGGGGGGTCTGGGCGGCTACACCTTC. Translated, it gives CASSLGGLGGYTF.